Shown below are 28 T cell receptor beta chains from a single sample sequenced in a study of control samples from healthy donors and cancer patients. Some clones are missing from TCRdb's copy, which holds only in-frame ones; the method was immunoSEQ multiplex PCR. This sample yields more than 120,000 clones, of which more than 85% are seen a single time; roughly 3.2% belongs to the top ten. The sequencing sample was made of blood. Receptors originate from a man younger than 40 in good health.

V and J are TRBV5-6 and TRBJ1-5; D perhaps matches TRBD1 (5 bases). Germline CDR1 SGHDT, CDR2 YYEEEE. There are 14 residues in the CDR3. V lost 3 bases to trimming and J lost 3 bases, with 10 bases between them. The CDR3 sequence is CASSSWTFNQPQHF. DNA of the CDR3: TGTGCCAGCAGCTCCTGGACATTCAATCAGCCCCAGCATTTT.

The chain has TRBV5-6 and TRBJ1-4; D gene unclear. The CDR3 sequence is 14 residues long. Germline V lookup: CDR1 SGHDT, CDR2 YYEEEE. V was cut by 3 bases and J by 8 bases, with 14 bases left in between. CDR3 amino acids: CASSWEGLGEKLFF. In DNA, the CDR3 is TGTGCCAGCAGCTGGGAAGGGCTTGGAGAAAAACTGTTTTTT.

The genes are TRBV9 and TRBJ1-1; D unclear. The CDR3 loop spans 14 amino acids. Trimming left V 3 bases short and J 1 base short, with 10 bases between. CDR1 and CDR2 from the germline V gene are SGDLS and YYNGEE. In DNA, the CDR3 is TGTGCCAGCAGCGATAGAACTGGGAACACTGAAGCTTTCTTT. Protein product: CASSDRTGNTEAFF.

The J gene is TRBJ2-1, the V gene TRBV6-5; the D gene is possibly TRBD1 (5 bases). The CDR3 length is 14 residues. Trimming stripped 5 bases from V and 8 bases from J, with 16 bases between. Per germline, CDR1 MNHEY and CDR2 SVGAGI. This CDR3 is CASSQGNFHDEQFF. The DNA for the CDR3 is TGTGCCAGCAGTCAGGGTAACTTTCACGATGAGCAGTTCTTC.

V usage is TRBV2 and J usage is TRBJ1-2, with 7 bases that match TRBD1. The V gene's germline CDR1 is SNHLY and CDR2 FYNNEI. The CDR3 is 11 residues long. The DNA of the CDR3 is TGTCGGGGTCAGGGGGGCTATGGCTACACCTTC. This sequence encodes CRGQGGYGYTF.

The chain recombines TRBV7-2 with TRBJ1-2; 8 bases are shared with TRBD1. The ends lost 3 bases at V and 3 bases at J; junction bases unmatched: 3. CDR3 size: 14 residues. Germline V gene lookup returns CDR1 SGHTA and CDR2 FQGNSA. The DNA for the CDR3 is TGTGCCAGCAGCTTGCAGGGGGCGGACTATGGCTACACCTTC. Encoded protein: CASSLQGADYGYTF.

This chain links TRBV12-1 with TRBJ2-3. TRBV12-1 is described as a pseudogene. The CDR3 has 15 residues. In DNA form, the CDR3 reads TGTGCCAGCAGCCCGGGGACCAACACCACAGATACGCAGTATTTT. This codes for CASSPGTNTTDTQYF.

The chain combines TRBV11-3 with TRBJ1-4; 8 bases are a match to TRBD1. V shed 4 bases, J shed 7 bases, and the junction held 5 bases outside the gene matches. Germline loops: CDR1 SGHNT, CDR2 YENEEA. There are 14 residues in the CDR3. CDR3 in amino acids: CASSSDRVGEKLFF. The CDR3 nucleotides read TGTGCCAGCAGCTCGGACAGGGTTGGTGAAAAACTGTTTTTT.

This sequence joins TRBV27 and TRBJ2-3; 10 bases line up with TRBD2. V lost 2 bases to trimming and J lost 4 bases; unmatched junction nucleotides: 3. The length of the CDR3 is 15 residues. Germline-derived CDR1 and CDR2 are MNHEY and SMNVEV (reference sequence). DNA for the CDR3: TGTGCCAGCAGTTTACGGCTAGCGGGGGCAGATACGCAGTATTTT. Its translation is CASSLRLAGADTQYF.

The V call is TRBV6-5, the J call TRBJ1-6; 8 nucleotides agree with TRBD1. The length of the CDR3 is 15 residues. Germline CDR1 is MNHEY and CDR2 is SVGAGI. Trimming took 6 bases from V and 4 from J; bases not matched to a gene: 5. The CDR3 DNA reads as TGTGCCAGCAGACGAACAGGGGGGTATAATTCACCCCTCCACTTT. It translates to CASRRTGGYNSPLHF.

The chain joins TRBV5-1 to TRBJ2-1; D gene unclear. CDR3 length: 15 residues. Trimming pared 8 bases from V and 3 bases from J, leaving 18 bases between. CDR1 and CDR2 (germline): SGHRS, YFSETQ. The CDR3 loop is CASSLDPGVYNEQFF. The CDR3 bases are TGCGCCAGTTCACTCGACCCCGGTGTCTACAATGAGCAGTTCTTC.

J is TRBJ2-2 and V is TRBV3-1 (or the pseudogene TRBV3-2); 7 nucleotides agree with TRBD1. J lost 0 bases, V lost 10 bases, and 8 bases had no gene match. This CDR3 contains 15 residues. The germline gives CDR1 LGHDT, CDR2 YNNKEL (reference sequence). The CDR3 is CANSPRGTNTGELFF. Written as DNA, the CDR3 is TGTGCCAATTCGCCCAGGGGGACGAACACCGGGGAGCTGTTTTTT.

This sequence joins TRBV6-5 and TRBJ2-5; the match to TRBD1 covers 8 bases. Germline V lookup: CDR1 MNHEY, CDR2 SVGAGI. The CDR3 loop spans 15 amino acids. V shed 6 bases, J shed 3 bases, and the junction held 9 bases outside the gene matches. CDR3 nucleotides: TGTGCCAGCAGCCCGCCTGGACAGGGAGAAGAGACCCAGTACTTC. Protein sequence: CASSPPGQGEETQYF.

The chain combines TRBV28 with TRBJ1-5; a possible D gene is TRBD1 (5 bases). The V gene lost 6 bases and the J gene lost 0 bases, with 15 bases spanning the gap. The CDR3 has 16 amino acids. Looked up from germline, CDR1 is MDHEN and CDR2 is SYDVKM. Here the CDR3 reads CASRLNRRDSNQPQHF. In DNA form, the CDR3 reads TGTGCCAGCAGATTAAACAGGCGAGATAGCAATCAGCCCCAGCATTTT.

This chain's CDR3 is CASRTTGGNTGELFF. The CDR3, as DNA: TGTGCCAGTAGGACGACAGGGGGGAACACCGGGGAGCTGTTTTTT. The chain has TRBV19 and TRBJ2-2, with 9 bases fitting TRBD1. CDR1 and CDR2 (germline): LNHDA, SQIVND (reference sequence). Losses at the gene ends were 6 bases for V and 1 base for J; bases not matched to a gene: 3. CDR3 length: 15 residues.

This clone was found once. This chain joins TRBV28 and TRBJ2-1; D may be TRBD2 (6 bases). Trimming removed 3 bases from V and 7 bases from J, with 19 bases in between. The CDR3 has 16 residues. CDR1 and CDR2 (germline): MDHEN, SYDVKM. CDR3: CASSLRGADVFNEQFF. The CDR3 DNA sequence: TGTGCCAGCAGTTTGCGGGGAGCGGATGTATTTAATGAGCAGTTCTTC. Supplemented by reference TRBV28 and TRBJ2-1, the full variable domain reads DVKVTQSSRYLVKRTGEKVFLECVQDMDHENMFWYRQDPGLGLRLIYFSYDVKMKEKGDIPEGYSVSREKKERFSLILESASTNQTSMYLCASSLRGADVFNEQFFGPGTRLTVL.

CDR3 sequence (DNA): TGCGCCAGCAGCCTCGACAGGGGGCCAGGAAACACCATATATTTT. This codes for CASSLDRGPGNTIYF. The rearrangement joins TRBV5-1 to TRBJ1-3; 10 bases agree with TRBD1. The junction had 5 bases not matched to a gene; V was cut back by 4 bases and J by 4 bases. The CDR3 extends over 15 amino acids. Per the germline V gene, CDR1 is SGHRS and CDR2 is YFSETQ.

This clone appeared once. The rearrangement uses TRBV27 and TRBJ1-1; D might be TRBD1 (6 bases). This CDR3 contains 14 residues. Trimming pared 6 bases from V and 1 base from J, leaving 12 bases between. Germline values: CDR1 MNHEY, CDR2 SMNVEV (reference sequence). This CDR3 is CASRTRGENTEAFF. The CDR3 DNA sequence: TGTGCCAGCAGGACGAGGGGGGAGAACACTGAAGCTTTCTTT.

The gene calls are TRBV5-1 and TRBJ2-6; D may be TRBD1 (5 bases). The CDR3 length is 16 residues. The germline V gene has CDR1 SGHRS and CDR2 YFSETQ. V was shortened by 4 bases and J by 0 bases, with 11 bases between the two germline ends. The CDR3 DNA reads as TGCGCCAGCAGCGACGGACACAACTCTGGGGCCAACGTCCTGACTTTC. Amino acids: CASSDGHNSGANVLTF.

The chain combines TRBV9 with TRBJ2-7; D unclear. The CDR3 loop spans 12 amino acids. Trimming removed 3 bases from V and 2 bases from J, with 6 bases in between. Germline CDR1 and CDR2: SGDLS and YYNGEE. The CDR3 is CASSANTYEQYF. In DNA, the CDR3 is TGTGCCAGCAGCGCCAACACCTACGAGCAGTACTTC.

The chain is built from TRBV27 and TRBJ1-1; D not certain. This CDR3 has 11 amino acids. Germline V gives CDR1 MNHEY, CDR2 SMNVEV (reference sequence). V was trimmed by 2 bases and J by 5 bases, leaving 3 bases between them. The CDR3 DNA reads as TGTGCCAGCAGTTTAGGGACTGAAGCTTTCTTT. It is translated as CASSLGTEAFF.

In its sample, this clone was seen once. The rearrangement uses TRBV7-8 and TRBJ2-2; 8 bases map to TRBD1. Germline values: CDR1 SGHVS, CDR2 FQNEAQ. The CDR3 is made up of 15 amino acids. With 3 bases clipped from V and 4 bases from J, the junction kept 4 bases outside the gene matches. The CDR3 is CASSFIQGATGELFF. CDR3 DNA: TGTGCCAGCAGCTTCATCCAGGGGGCCACCGGGGAGCTGTTTTTT.

This clone was observed a few times. The chain recombines TRBV2 with TRBJ1-5; D remains ambiguous. Germline V gene lookup returns CDR1 SNHLY and CDR2 FYNNEI. V was shortened by 2 bases and J by 3 bases, with 14 bases between the two germline ends. The CDR3 spans 16 residues. CDR3 loop: CASSEPLGVHNQPQHF. The CDR3 DNA is TGTGCCAGCAGTGAACCCCTCGGGGTCCACAATCAGCCCCAGCATTTT.

This sequence joins TRBV19 and TRBJ2-1, with D hard to call. Per germline, CDR1 LNHDA and CDR2 SQIVND (reference sequence). CDR3 length: 11 amino acids. The germline V and J ends were trimmed by 3 bases and 6 bases, with 3 bases remaining between them. The CDR3 reads CASSIFNEQFF. Here the CDR3 DNA reads TGTGCCAGTAGTATTTTCAATGAGCAGTTCTTC.

The V and J genes are TRBV19 and TRBJ1-3; D is unresolved. V lost 7 bases and J 0 bases, leaving 16 bases between the germline ends. Germline CDR1 is LNHDA and CDR2 is SQIVND (reference sequence). This CDR3 contains 16 residues. CDR3 sequence (DNA): TGTGCCAGTAAGCAGTTGACCGCGAACTCTGGAAACACCATATATTTT. Protein: CASKQLTANSGNTIYF.

The chain recombines TRBV7-2 with TRBJ2-1; D is perhaps TRBD2 (7 bases). The CDR3 is 14 amino acids. V was cut by 4 bases and J by 5 bases, with 12 bases left in between. The germline CDR1 and CDR2 sequences are SGHTA and FQGNSA. Here the CDR3 reads CASSSLGGDNEQFF. CDR3 DNA: TGTGCCAGCAGCTCTCTAGGGGGGGACAATGAGCAGTTCTTC. Using reference TRBV7-2 and TRBJ2-1 for the parts outside the CDR3, the full variable domain is GAGVSQSPSNKVTEKGKDVELRCDPISGHTALYWYRQSLGQGLEFLIYFQGNSAPDKSGLPSDRFSAERTGGSVSTLTIQRTQQEDSAVYLCASSSLGGDNEQFFGPGTRLTVL.

The chain joins TRBV19 to TRBJ2-3; D perhaps matches TRBD2 (6 bases). Between the trimmed V and J ends, which lost 4 bases and 2 bases, there was a span of 10 bases. The CDR3 runs 14 residues. Looked up from germline, CDR1 is LNHDA and CDR2 is SQIVND (reference sequence). CDR3 bases: TGTGCCAGTAGTAGGGACTCCTCCACAGATACGCAGTATTTT. Its translation is CASSRDSSTDTQYF.

The chain employs TRBV6-4 and TRBJ2-1; the match to TRBD2 covers 11 bases. CDR3 length: 15 amino acids. CDR1 and CDR2 (germline): MRHNA, SNTAGT. V trimming: 4 bases; J trimming: 7 bases; junction bases outside the gene matches: 6. CDR3 region: CASSVSGGVYNEQFF. DNA of the CDR3: TGTGCCAGCAGTGTTAGCGGGGGGGTATATAATGAGCAGTTCTTC.